This T cell receptor (beta chain) was recovered during a study of blood T cell repertoires in COVID-19. Germline lookup yields CDR1 LGHDT and CDR2 YNNKEL (reference sequence). V lost 1 base and J 4 bases, leaving 17 bases between the germline ends. CDR3 size: 17 residues. Measured with immunoSEQ multiplex PCR; TCRdb has only the in-frame clones, and not every one. The repertoire holds roughly 380,000 clones, with about 88% as singletons. The clonotype comes from a woman aged 40 to 49 with COVID-19, enrolled during active disease. The rearrangement joins TRBV3-1 (or the pseudogene TRBV3-2) to TRBJ2-1; D is perhaps TRBD2 (6 bases). Material for sequencing was peripheral blood. DNA of the CDR3: TGTGCCAGCAGCCAAGTTGGTTCTCGCGGGGAGTACAATGAGCAGTTCTTC. Protein sequence: CASSQVGSRGEYNEQFF.